These 18 T cell receptor beta chains share one sample of origin, sequenced in a study of identical twins. TCRdb re-called the 5' RACE reads through MiXCR, storing one row per CDR3 protein. The sample has more than 1.5 million distinct CDR3 sequences; roughly 35% are singletons. The specimen was cord blood. Every receptor here comes from a newborn girl in good health.

In its sample, this clonotype was seen a few times. The chain recombines TRBV19 with TRBJ2-5; D possibly matches TRBD1 or TRBD2 (5 bases each). The germline V gene has CDR1 LNHDA and CDR2 SQIVND (reference sequence). V lost 7 bases to trimming and J lost 4 bases, with 19 bases between them. The CDR3 contains 15 residues. CDR3 region: CASKPGPANIETQYF. The CDR3 bases are TGTGCCAGTAAACCGGGACCCGCGAACATAGAGACCCAGTACTTC. Complete variable domain (other parts from reference TRBV19 and TRBJ2-5): DGGITQSPKYLFRKEGQNVTLSCEQNLNHDAMYWYRQDPGQGLRLIYYSQIVNDFQKGDIAEGYSVSREKKESFPLTVTSAQKNPTAFYLCASKPGPANIETQYFGPGTRLLVL.

The V call is TRBV7-2, the J call TRBJ2-3; D is unclear. Per germline, CDR1 SGHTA and CDR2 FQGNSA. There are 16 residues in the CDR3. With 0 bases removed from V and 9 bases from J, the gap between germline ends came to 19 bases. DNA of the CDR3: TGTGCCAGCAGCTTAGCGCGCCAATTCAGCGAAGGCACGCAGTATTTT. It specifies CASSLARQFSEGTQYF. The full variable domain, completed using reference TRBV7-2 and TRBJ2-3, is GAGVSQSPSNKVTEKGKDVELRCDPISGHTALYWYRQSLGQGLEFLIYFQGNSAPDKSGLPSDRFSAERTGGSVSTLTIQRTQQEDSAVYLCASSLARQFSEGTQYFGPGTRLTVL.

This clonotype occurred many times. V is TRBV29-1 and J is TRBJ1-2, with D maybe TRBD1 (5 bases). V was shortened by 4 bases and J by 2 bases, with 5 bases between the two germline ends. Germline CDR1 and CDR2: SQVTM and ANQGSEA. The CDR3 contains 11 residues. The DNA for the CDR3 is TGCAGCGTTGGGGACAACTATGGCTACACCTTC. Encoded protein: CSVGDNYGYTF.

The table lists this clonotype with a few counts. This may arise from a read error, as a much more abundant clone is one base away. This chain connects TRBV9 to TRBJ1-2; D might be TRBD1 (6 bases). Between the trimmed V and J ends, which lost 1 base and 0 bases, there was a span of 7 bases. The CDR3 has 14 amino acids. In germline, CDR1 is SGDLS, CDR2 YYNGEE. CDR3 loop: CASSVWTANYGYTF. In DNA form, the CDR3 reads TGTGCCAGCAGCGTATGGACAGCTAACTATGGCTACACCTTC.

A few counts support this clonotype. The J gene is TRBJ2-7, the V gene TRBV5-1; 12 bases align to TRBD2. Germline V CDR1 and CDR2: SGHRS, YFSETQ. The CDR3 extends over 16 amino acids. Trimming at V came to 4 bases and at J to 4 bases, leaving 9 bases not matched to a gene. The CDR3 loop is CASSLEGTSGRYEQYF. The CDR3 DNA reads as TGCGCCAGCAGCCTCGAAGGGACTAGCGGGCGATACGAGCAGTACTTC.

With respect to this clonotype: One end of the junction fails to match germline, which may point to a read error. The chain joins TRBV5-1 to TRBJ2-1; 8 bases map to TRBD2. The CDR3 runs 15 residues. Germline CDR1 reads SGHRS; CDR2 reads YFSETQ. The CDR3 sequence: CASSLGTSPYSEQFF. CDR3 in DNA: TGCGCCAGCAGCTTGGGGACTAGCCCCTACAGTGAGCAGTTCTTC.

This clonotype was recorded at least ten times. The J gene is TRBJ2-7, the V gene TRBV10-3; a weak D match, TRBD2 (6 bases). Germline values: CDR1 ENHRY, CDR2 SYGVKD. V shed 0 bases and J shed 2 bases, with 11 bases lying between them. CDR3 length equals 15 residues. CDR3 residues: CAISESRGPTYEQYF. In nucleotides, the CDR3 is TGTGCCATCAGTGAGTCGCGGGGACCTACCTACGAGCAGTACTTC.

The rearrangement joins TRBV6-2 or TRBV6-3 to TRBJ2-3; the match to TRBD2 covers 7 bases. Trimming at V came to 2 bases and at J to 2 bases, leaving 7 bases not matched to a gene. The CDR3 is made up of 16 amino acids. Germline CDR1 MNHEY, CDR2 SVGEGT. The CDR3 spells CASSYDGGTDTDTQYF. Written as DNA, the CDR3 is TGTGCCAGCAGTTACGACGGGGGGACTGACACAGATACGCAGTATTTT.

CDR3 in amino acids: CADQSSGGYSYNEQYF. In nucleotides, the CDR3 is TGTGCTGATCAGTCTAGCGGGGGGTACTCCTACAATGAGCAGTACTTC. The V and J genes are TRBV12-5 and TRBJ2-1, with TRBD2 matching 11 bases. The closer fit of TRBJ2-7 to the DNA end suggests the J call may be wrong. The CDR3 covers 16 residues. CDR1 LGHNT and CDR2 FRNRAP come from the germline V gene.

This clonotype was seen more than once but under ten times. The gene calls are TRBV28 and TRBJ1-2; 7 nucleotides match TRBD1. Germline CDR1 MDHEN, CDR2 SYDVKM. The CDR3 loop spans 13 amino acids. V gave up 6 bases and J gave up 4 bases; unmatched junction bases: 5. As DNA, the CDR3 is TGTGCCAGCAGGGGGACAGTTTCCTATGGCTACACCTTC. It yields the protein CASRGTVSYGYTF.

J is TRBJ1-1 and V is TRBV7-2, with TRBD1 as a possible D gene (5 bases). The CDR3 has 14 amino acids. Germline V gene data show CDR1 as SGHTA and CDR2 as FQGNSA. V was clipped by 5 bases and J by 0 bases, with 10 bases between them. CDR3 nucleotide sequence: TGTGCCAGCAGCAAAAACAGGATGAACACTGAAGCTTTCTTT. Its protein is CASSKNRMNTEAFF.

This clonotype has only a few counts. The chain uses TRBV7-9 and TRBJ2-1, with 7 bases identical to TRBD2. From germline, CDR1 is SEHNR and CDR2 FQNEAQ (reference sequence). The CDR3 loop spans 15 amino acids. Trimming removed 1 base from V and 4 bases from J; junction bases left unmatched: 4. The CDR3 reads CASSLVLANYNEQFF. The CDR3 nucleotides read TGTGCCAGCAGCTTAGTACTAGCGAATTACAATGAGCAGTTCTTC.

This clonotype was detected only a few times. This chain joins TRBV6-1 and TRBJ1-2; D possibly corresponds to TRBD1 (6 bases). The V and J ends lost 6 bases and 6 bases respectively, with 14 bases between them. This CDR3 contains 13 residues. Per germline, CDR1 MNHNS and CDR2 SASEGT. In DNA, the CDR3 is TGTGCCAGCAGGGAGGACAGAGGCGATGGCTACACCTTC. It encodes CASREDRGDGYTF.

The chain employs TRBV4-2 and TRBJ2-1; the D is unclear. The CDR3 is made up of 11 amino acids. Trimming took off 9 bases at V and 13 bases at J, with 16 bases between the two ends. Germline V gene sequence: CDR1 LGHNA, CDR2 YNFKEQ. The DNA of the CDR3 is TGTGCCAGTAGAGGTGGTTGGTCCCAGTTCTTC. Protein: CASRGGWSQFF.

This clonotype showed up many times. The junction departs from germline at one end; a sequencing error may be responsible. The CDR3, as DNA: TGCGCCAGCAGCATAGGGACTAGCGGCTACGAGCAGTACTTC. It encodes CASSIGTSGYEQYF. The genes are TRBV19 and TRBJ2-7; 11 bases fit TRBD2. Looked up from germline, CDR1 is LNHDA and CDR2 is SQIVND (reference sequence). The CDR3 totals 14 residues.

Here the CDR3 reads CATSDMDKIYEQYF. The CDR3 nucleotides are TGTGCCACCAGTGATATGGACAAGATCTACGAGCAGTACTTC. The rearrangement joins TRBV24-1 to TRBJ2-4; possible D gene TRBD1, 5 bases. The J call is in doubt because the DNA end fits TRBJ2-7 better. Germline CDR1 KGHDR, CDR2 SFDVKD. The CDR3 is 14 amino acids.

This clonotype turned up a few times. This rearrangement joins TRBV18 to TRBJ1-5; 9 bases fit TRBD1. With V trimmed by 2 bases and J by 6 bases, 8 bases remained unmatched. CDR3 length equals 16 residues. The germline V gene has CDR1 KGHSH and CDR2 LQKENI. For the CDR3, the DNA is TGTGCCAGCTCACCAGCCACCGGGACAGGGTCTCAGCCCCAGCATTTT. Translation gives CASSPATGTGSQPQHF.

The chain carries TRBV7-2 and TRBJ2-3, with D perhaps TRBD1 or TRBD2 (6 bases each). Trimming took off 1 base at V and 2 bases at J, with 13 bases between the two ends. Germline loops: CDR1 SGHTA, CDR2 FQGNSA. CDR3 length: 16 amino acids. As DNA, the CDR3 is TGTGCCAGCAGCTTAGACGGGGGCCGTAACACAGATACGCAGTATTTT. It codes for CASSLDGGRNTDTQYF.